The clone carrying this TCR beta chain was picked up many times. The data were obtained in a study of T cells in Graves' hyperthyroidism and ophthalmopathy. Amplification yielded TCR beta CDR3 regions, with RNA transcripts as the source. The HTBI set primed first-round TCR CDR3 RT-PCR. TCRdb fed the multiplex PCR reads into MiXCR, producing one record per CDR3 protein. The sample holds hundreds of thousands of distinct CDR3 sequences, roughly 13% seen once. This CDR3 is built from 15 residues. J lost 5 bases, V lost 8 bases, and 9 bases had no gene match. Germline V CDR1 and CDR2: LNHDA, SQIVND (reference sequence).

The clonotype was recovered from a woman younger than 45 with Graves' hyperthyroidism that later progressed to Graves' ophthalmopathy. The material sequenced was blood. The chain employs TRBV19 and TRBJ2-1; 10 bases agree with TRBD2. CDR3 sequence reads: CASRDRLAGNNEQFF. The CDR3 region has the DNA TGTGCCAGTCGGGACCGACTAGCGGGTAACAATGAGCAGTTCTTC.